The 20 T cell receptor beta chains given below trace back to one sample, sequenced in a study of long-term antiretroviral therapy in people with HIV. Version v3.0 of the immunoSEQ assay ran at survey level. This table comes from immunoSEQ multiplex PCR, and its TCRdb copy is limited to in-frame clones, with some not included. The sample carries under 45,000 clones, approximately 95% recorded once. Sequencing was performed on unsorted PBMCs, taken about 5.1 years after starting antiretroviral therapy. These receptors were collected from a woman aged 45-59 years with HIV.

DNA of the CDR3: TGTGCCAGCAGCTCACCCACTTACCGGAGTGAAGCTTTCTTT. Amino acids: CASSSPTYRSEAFF. The gene calls are TRBV11-2 and TRBJ1-1; D gene unclear. The V and J ends lost 4 bases and 7 bases respectively, with 16 bases between them. The CDR3 runs 14 residues. CDR1 and CDR2 (germline): SGHAT, FQNNGV.

The CDR3 nucleotides are TGTGCCAGCAAACACAGGGACTCTGATGGCTACACCTTC. Residues: CASKHRDSDGYTF. V is TRBV27 and J is TRBJ1-2, with D perhaps TRBD1 (6 bases). CDR1 MNHEY and CDR2 SMNVEV come from the germline V gene (reference sequence). The ends were cut back, 7 bases at V and 6 bases at J, with 15 bases in the middle. The CDR3 is 13 residues long.

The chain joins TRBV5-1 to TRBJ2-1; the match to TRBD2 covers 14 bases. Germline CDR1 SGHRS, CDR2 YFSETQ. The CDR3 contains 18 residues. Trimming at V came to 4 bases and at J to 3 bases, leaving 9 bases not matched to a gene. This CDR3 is CASSPVTSGGAFYNEQFF. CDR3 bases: TGCGCCAGCAGCCCCGTGACTAGCGGGGGGGCTTTCTACAATGAGCAGTTCTTC.

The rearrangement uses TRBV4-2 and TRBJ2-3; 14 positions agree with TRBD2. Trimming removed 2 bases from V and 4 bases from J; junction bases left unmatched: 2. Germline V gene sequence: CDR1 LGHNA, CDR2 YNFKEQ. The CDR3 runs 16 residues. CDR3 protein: CASSQRTSGGSDTQYF. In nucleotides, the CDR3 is TGTGCCAGCAGCCAACGGACTAGCGGGGGGTCAGATACGCAGTATTTT.

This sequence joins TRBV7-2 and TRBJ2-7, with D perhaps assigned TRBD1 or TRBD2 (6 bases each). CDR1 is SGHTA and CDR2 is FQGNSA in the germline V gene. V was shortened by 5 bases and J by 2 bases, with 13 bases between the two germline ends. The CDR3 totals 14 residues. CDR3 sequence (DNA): TGTGCCAGCAGCGTAAACAGGGAGGCCTACGAGCAGTACTTC. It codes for CASSVNREAYEQYF.

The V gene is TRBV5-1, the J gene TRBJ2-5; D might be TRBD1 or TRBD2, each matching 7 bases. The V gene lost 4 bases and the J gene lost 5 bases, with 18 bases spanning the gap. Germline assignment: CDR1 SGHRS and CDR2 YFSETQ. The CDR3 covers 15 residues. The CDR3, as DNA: TGCGCCAGCAGCGGGGAGGGACAGCTGCGGGAGACCCAGTACTTC. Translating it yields CASSGEGQLRETQYF. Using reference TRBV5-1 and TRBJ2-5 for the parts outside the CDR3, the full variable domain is KAGVTQTPRYLIKTRGQQVTLSCSPISGHRSVSWYQQTPGQGLQFLFEYFSETQRNKGNFPGRFSGRQFSNSRSEMNVSTLELGDSALYLCASSGEGQLRETQYFGPGTRLLVL.

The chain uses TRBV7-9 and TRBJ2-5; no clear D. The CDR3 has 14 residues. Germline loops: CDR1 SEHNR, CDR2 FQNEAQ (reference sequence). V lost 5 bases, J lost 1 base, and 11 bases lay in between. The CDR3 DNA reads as TGTGCCAGCAGCCCCCCAGGACCCCAAGAGACCCAGTACTTC. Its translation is CASSPPGPQETQYF.

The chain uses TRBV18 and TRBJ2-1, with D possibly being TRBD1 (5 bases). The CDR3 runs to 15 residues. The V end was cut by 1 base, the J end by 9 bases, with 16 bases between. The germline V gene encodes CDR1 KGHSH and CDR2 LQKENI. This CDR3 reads CASSPLRQYSGEQFF. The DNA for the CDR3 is TGTGCCAGCTCACCACTGAGACAGTACTCTGGTGAGCAGTTCTTC.

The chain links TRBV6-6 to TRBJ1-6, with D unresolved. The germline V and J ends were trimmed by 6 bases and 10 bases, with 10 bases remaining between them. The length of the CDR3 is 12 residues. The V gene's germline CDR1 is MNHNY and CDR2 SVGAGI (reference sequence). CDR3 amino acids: CASRFGNSPLHF. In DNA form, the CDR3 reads TGTGCCAGCAGATTCGGGAACTCACCCCTCCACTTT.

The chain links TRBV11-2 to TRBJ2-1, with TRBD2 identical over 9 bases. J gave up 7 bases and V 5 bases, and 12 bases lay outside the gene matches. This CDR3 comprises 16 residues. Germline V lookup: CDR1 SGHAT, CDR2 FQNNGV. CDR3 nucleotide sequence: TGTGCCAGCAGCAAAAACCCTAGCGGGGCGGGGAATGAGCAGTTCTTC. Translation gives CASSKNPSGAGNEQFF.

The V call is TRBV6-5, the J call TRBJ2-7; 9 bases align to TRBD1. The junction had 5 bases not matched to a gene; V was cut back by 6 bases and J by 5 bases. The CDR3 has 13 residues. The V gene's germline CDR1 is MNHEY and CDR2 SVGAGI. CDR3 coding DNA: TGTGCCAGCAGGGGGACAGGGATCCACGAGCAGTACTTC. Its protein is CASRGTGIHEQYF.

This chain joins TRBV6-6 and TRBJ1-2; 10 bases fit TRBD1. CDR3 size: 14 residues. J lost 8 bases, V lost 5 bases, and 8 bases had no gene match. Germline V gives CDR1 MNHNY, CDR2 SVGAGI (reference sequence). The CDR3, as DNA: TGTGCCAGCAGTACGGGACAGGGGATCCGCGGCTACACCTTC. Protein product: CASSTGQGIRGYTF.

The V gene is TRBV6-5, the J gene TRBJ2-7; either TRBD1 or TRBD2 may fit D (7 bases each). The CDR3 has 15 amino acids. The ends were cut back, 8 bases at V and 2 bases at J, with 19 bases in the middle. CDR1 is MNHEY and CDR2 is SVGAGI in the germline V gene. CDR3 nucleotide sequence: TGTGCCAGCGCCCGCGGGGGACAGACCACCTACGAGCAGTACTTC. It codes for CASARGGQTTYEQYF.

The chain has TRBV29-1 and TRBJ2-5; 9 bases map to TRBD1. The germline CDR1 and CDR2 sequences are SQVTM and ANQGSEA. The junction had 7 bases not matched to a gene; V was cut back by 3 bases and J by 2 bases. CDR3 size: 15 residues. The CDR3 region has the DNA TGCAGCGTTGAGGGACAGGGATGGTATCAAGAGACCCAGTACTTC. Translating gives CSVEGQGWYQETQYF.

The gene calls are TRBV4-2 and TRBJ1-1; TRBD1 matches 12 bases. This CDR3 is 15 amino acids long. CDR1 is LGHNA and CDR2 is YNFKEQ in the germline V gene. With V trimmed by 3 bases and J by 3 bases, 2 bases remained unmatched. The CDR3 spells CASSQGQGADTEAFF. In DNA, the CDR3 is TGTGCCAGCAGCCAGGGACAGGGGGCGGACACTGAAGCTTTCTTT.

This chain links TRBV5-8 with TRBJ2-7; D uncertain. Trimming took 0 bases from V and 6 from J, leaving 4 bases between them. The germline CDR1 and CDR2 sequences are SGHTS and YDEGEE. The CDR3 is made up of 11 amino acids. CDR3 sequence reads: CASSLEVEQYF. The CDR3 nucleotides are TGTGCCAGCAGCTTGGAGGTCGAGCAGTACTTC.

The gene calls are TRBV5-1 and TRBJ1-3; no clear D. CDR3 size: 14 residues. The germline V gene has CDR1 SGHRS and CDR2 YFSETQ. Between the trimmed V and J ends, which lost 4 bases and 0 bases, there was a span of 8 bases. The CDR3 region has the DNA TGCGCCAGCAGCAAGTCAACCTCTGGAAACACCATATATTTT. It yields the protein CASSKSTSGNTIYF.

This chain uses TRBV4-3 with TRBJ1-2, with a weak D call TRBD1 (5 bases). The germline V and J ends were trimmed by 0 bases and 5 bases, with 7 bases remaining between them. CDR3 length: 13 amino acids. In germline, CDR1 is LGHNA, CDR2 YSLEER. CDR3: CASSQDRQYGYTF. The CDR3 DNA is TGCGCCAGCAGCCAAGATCGACAGTATGGCTACACCTTC.

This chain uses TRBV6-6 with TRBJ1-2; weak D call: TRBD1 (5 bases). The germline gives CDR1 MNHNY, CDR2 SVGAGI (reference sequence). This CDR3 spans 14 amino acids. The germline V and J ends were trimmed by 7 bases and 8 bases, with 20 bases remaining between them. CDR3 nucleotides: TGTGCCAGCACGGCAACCGGCAGGGTCGGGGGCTACACCTTC. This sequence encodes CASTATGRVGGYTF.

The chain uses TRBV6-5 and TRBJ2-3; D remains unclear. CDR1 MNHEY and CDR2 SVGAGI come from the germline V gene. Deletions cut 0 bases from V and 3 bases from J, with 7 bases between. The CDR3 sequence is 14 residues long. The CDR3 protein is CASSYSVETDTQYF. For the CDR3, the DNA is TGTGCCAGCAGTTACTCAGTGGAAACAGATACGCAGTATTTT.